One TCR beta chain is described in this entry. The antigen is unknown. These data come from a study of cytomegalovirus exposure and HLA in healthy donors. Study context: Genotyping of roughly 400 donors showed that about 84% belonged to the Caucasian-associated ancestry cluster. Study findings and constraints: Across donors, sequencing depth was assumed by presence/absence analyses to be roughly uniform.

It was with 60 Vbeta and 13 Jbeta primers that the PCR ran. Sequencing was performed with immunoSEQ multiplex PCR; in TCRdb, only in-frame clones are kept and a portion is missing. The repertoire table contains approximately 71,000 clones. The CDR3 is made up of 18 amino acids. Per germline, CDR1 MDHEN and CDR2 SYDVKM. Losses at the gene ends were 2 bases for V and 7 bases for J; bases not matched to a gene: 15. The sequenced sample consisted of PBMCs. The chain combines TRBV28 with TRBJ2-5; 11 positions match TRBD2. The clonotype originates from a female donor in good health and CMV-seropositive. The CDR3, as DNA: TGTGCCAGCAGTTTAAGAGGCTTTGTAGCGGGGGGGTCAGGGACCCAGTACTTC. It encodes CASSLRGFVAGGSGTQYF.